The clone carrying this T cell receptor beta chain has only a few counts. What it binds is unknown. This sample stems from a study of identical twins. The germline V gene encodes CDR1 ENHRY and CDR2 SYGVKD. The V end was cut by 3 bases, the J end by 0 bases, with 5 bases between. The length of the CDR3 is 13 residues. Regarding the study as a whole: Abundant beta clonotypes from cord blood had fewer insertions, unlike memory repertoires, which showed none. Sharing of beta out-of-frame sequences by twins showed a weaker excess.

Healthy Caucasian individuals made up all the donors. Unique molecular identifiers were present on cDNA, and template switching added a universal primer site. TCRdb reanalysed the 5' RACE reads using MiXCR and keeps one entry per CDR3 protein. The sample has fewer than 250,000 distinct CDR3 sequences; around 10% are singletons. The sequence derives from a woman in her late teens or twenties in good health. Material for sequencing was memory (CD45RO+) T cells sorted from blood. The genes are TRBV10-3 and TRBJ2-5; D gene unclear. CDR3 sequence reads: CAISDQYQETQYF. The CDR3 nucleotides read TGTGCCATCAGTGACCAGTACCAAGAGACCCAGTACTTC.